Below are 9 T cell receptor beta chains sequenced from a single sample in a study of cytomegalovirus exposure and HLA in healthy donors. PCR involved 60 Vbeta and 13 Jbeta primers. Sequencing was performed with immunoSEQ multiplex PCR; in TCRdb, only in-frame clones are kept and a portion is missing. This table has 150,000 to 190,000 clones, around 75% appearing once. Sequenced input: PBMCs. These receptors came from a man younger than 35 in good health and CMV-seronegative.

J is TRBJ2-7 and V is TRBV7-2, with TRBD2 identical over 12 bases. This CDR3 region has 19 residues. Germline V gene sequence: CDR1 SGHTA, CDR2 FQGNSA. V trimming: 1 base; J trimming: 0 bases; junction bases outside the gene matches: 10. CDR3 sequence reads: CASSLEGLAGYPSSYEQYF. CDR3 in DNA: TGTGCCAGCAGCTTAGAGGGACTAGCGGGCTATCCTAGCTCCTACGAGCAGTACTTC.

This chain uses TRBV7-2 with TRBJ2-2, with 7 nucleotides matching TRBD1. The CDR3 runs to 15 residues. From germline, CDR1 is SGHTA and CDR2 FQGNSA. The V segment lost 1 base and the J segment 4 bases; nucleotides outside the gene matches: 3. The CDR3 reads CASSLESGGTGELFF. DNA of the CDR3: TGTGCCAGCAGCTTAGAGTCAGGGGGCACCGGGGAGCTGTTTTTT.

The V call is TRBV4-3, the J call TRBJ2-2; a weak D match, TRBD2 (6 bases). The germline V and J ends were trimmed by 4 bases and 5 bases, with 17 bases remaining between them. The germline V gene has CDR1 LGHNA and CDR2 YSLEER. The CDR3 runs 16 residues. CDR3 sequence reads: CASSLRPGSGTGELFF. CDR3 coding DNA: TGCGCCAGCAGCCTACGACCCGGGAGCGGTACCGGGGAGCTGTTTTTT.

The chain is built from TRBV7-2 and TRBJ2-3; unclear D gene. From germline, CDR1 is SGHTA and CDR2 FQGNSA. This CDR3 is built from 12 residues. The V end lost 4 bases, the J end lost 5 bases, and 7 bases lay between the germline ends. CDR3 sequence (DNA): TGTGCCAGCAGCTCCCTACTAGATACGCAGTATTTT. Its protein is CASSSLLDTQYF.

This clone was observed a single time. V gene TRBV7-2 combines with J gene TRBJ1-1; possible D gene TRBD1, 5 bases. Trimming removed 5 bases at V and 13 bases at J, with 23 bases between. The CDR3 extends over 14 amino acids. From germline, CDR1 is SGHTA and CDR2 FQGNSA. The CDR3 DNA reads as TGTGCCAGCAGCCCTACCGGGACGTTAAACGGGGGTTTCTTT. Residues: CASSPTGTLNGGFF.

In its sample, this clone was seen a few times. V gene TRBV5-6 combines with J gene TRBJ1-1; a possible D gene is TRBD1 (6 bases). Germline V gene data show CDR1 as SGHDT and CDR2 as YYEEEE. V shed 4 bases and J shed 11 bases, with 15 bases lying between them. CDR3 size: 12 residues. The CDR3 spells CASSKGGGSAFF. The CDR3 DNA sequence: TGTGCCAGCAGCAAGGGGGGGGGAAGTGCTTTCTTT.

This clone was seen a handful of times. The V and J genes are TRBV4-1 and TRBJ2-2; tentatively, D is TRBD1 (5 bases). The germline V and J ends were trimmed by 0 bases and 0 bases, with 5 bases remaining between them. The CDR3 totals 15 residues. Looked up from germline, CDR1 is MGHRA and CDR2 is YSYEKL. This CDR3 is CASSQEQANTGELFF. In nucleotides, the CDR3 is TGCGCCAGCAGCCAAGAACAGGCGAACACCGGGGAGCTGTTTTTT.

The chain couples TRBV27 to TRBJ2-5, with TRBD1 matching 7 bases. The CDR3 contains 13 residues. Germline V gives CDR1 MNHEY, CDR2 SMNVEV (reference sequence). J lost 4 bases, V lost 11 bases, and 10 bases had no gene match. CDR3 DNA: TGTGCCGCAAGCACAGGGGCGGCAGAGACCCAGTACTTC. Translating gives CAASTGAAETQYF.

CDR3 amino acids: CASYSNLYEQYF. The CDR3, as DNA: TGTGCCAGCTATAGCAATCTCTACGAGCAGTACTTC. The chain has TRBV2 and TRBJ2-7; no definite D call. The V end was cut by 8 bases, the J end by 3 bases, with 11 bases between. Germline V gives CDR1 SNHLY, CDR2 FYNNEI. The CDR3 loop spans 12 amino acids. The full variable domain, its missing parts supplied by reference TRBV2 and TRBJ2-7, is EPEVTQTPSHQVTQMGQEVILRCVPISNHLYFYWYRQILGQKVEFLVSFYNNEISEKSEIFDDQFSVERPDGSNFTLKIRSTKLEDSAMYFCASYSNLYEQYFGPGTRLTVT.